The present TCR beta chain was sequenced within a study of T cell changes during pregnancy in multiple sclerosis. Germline lookup yields CDR1 MNHEY and CDR2 SMNVEV (reference sequence). Trimming took 5 bases from V and 9 from J; bases not matched to a gene: 9. This CDR3 is 14 amino acids long. The assay was immunoSEQ multiplex PCR, and TCRdb's table has in-frame clones only and misses some. Seen here are 30,000 to 45,000 clones, 85% to 95% observed once, and the top ten hold 1.2%. The chain couples TRBV27 to TRBJ2-7; 11 nucleotides align to TRBD1. The sequence was obtained from a female donor with multiple sclerosis, enrolled in a pregnancy study. The specimen was PBMCs (not recorded whether the cells were cultured). The CDR3 bases are TGTGCCAGCAGTCCCCGGACAGGGGGCGGAGGGCAGTACTTC. Its protein product is CASSPRTGGGGQYF.